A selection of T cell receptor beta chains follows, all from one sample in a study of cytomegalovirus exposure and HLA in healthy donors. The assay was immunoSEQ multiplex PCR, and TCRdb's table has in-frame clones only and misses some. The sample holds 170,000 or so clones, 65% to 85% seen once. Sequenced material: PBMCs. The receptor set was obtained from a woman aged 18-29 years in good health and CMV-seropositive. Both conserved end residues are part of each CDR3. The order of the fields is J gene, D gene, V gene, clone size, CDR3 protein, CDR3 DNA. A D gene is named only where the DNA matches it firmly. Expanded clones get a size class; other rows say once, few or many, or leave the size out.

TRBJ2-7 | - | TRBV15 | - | CATSPGTFYEQYF | TGTGCCACCAGCCCTGGGACTTTTTACGAGCAGTACTTC
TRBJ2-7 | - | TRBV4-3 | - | CASSQDRGGYEQYF | TGCGCCAGCAGCCAAGACAGGGGCGGGTACGAGCAGTACTTC
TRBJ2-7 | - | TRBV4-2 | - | CASSQDLAVLTYEQYF | TGTGCCAGCAGCCAAGATTTAGCCGTATTAACCTACGAGCAGTACTTC
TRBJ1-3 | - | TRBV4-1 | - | CASSQWEKDSGNTIYF | TGCGCCAGCAGCCAGTGGGAGAAAGACTCTGGAAACACCATATATTTT
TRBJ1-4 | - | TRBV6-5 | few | CASTAQGDNEKLFF | TGTGCCAGCACGGCACAGGGAGATAATGAAAAACTGTTTTTT
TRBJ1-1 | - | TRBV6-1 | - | CASSEGAENTEAFF | TGTGCCAGCAGTGAAGGAGCGGAGAACACTGAAGCTTTCTTT
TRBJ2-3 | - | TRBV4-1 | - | CASSLEGASTDTQYF | TGCGCCAGCAGCCTGGAGGGAGCTAGCACAGATACGCAGTATTTT
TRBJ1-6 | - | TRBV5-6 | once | CASKTGNSPLHF | TGTGCCAGCAAAACAGGGAATTCACCCCTCCACTTT
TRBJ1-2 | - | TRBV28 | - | CASSLLVGDYGYTF | TGTGCCAGCAGTCTCCTGGTAGGGGACTATGGCTACACCTTC
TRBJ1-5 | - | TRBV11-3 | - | CASSSGHWDQPQHF | TGTGCCAGCAGCTCCGGACATTGGGATCAGCCCCAGCATTTT
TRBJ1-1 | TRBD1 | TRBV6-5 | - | CATSGTGREAFF | TGTGCCACATCCGGGACAGGTCGTGAAGCTTTCTTT
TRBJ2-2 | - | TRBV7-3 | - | CASSPPGKGELFF | TGTGCCAGCAGCCCCCCCGGGAAGGGGGAGCTGTTTTTT
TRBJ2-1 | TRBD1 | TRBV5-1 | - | CASSQGQVAYNEQFF | TGCGCCAGCAGCCAAGGACAGGTTGCCTACAATGAGCAGTTCTTC
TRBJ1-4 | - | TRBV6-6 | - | CASRSTDANEKLFF | TGTGCCAGCAGATCAACTGATGCTAATGAAAAACTGTTTTTT
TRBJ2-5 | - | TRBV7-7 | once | CASSSDSPTGWETQYF | TGTGCCAGCAGCTCAGACAGTCCTACTGGATGGGAGACCCAGTACTTC
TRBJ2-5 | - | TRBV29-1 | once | CSVEAGFETQYF | TGCAGCGTTGAGGCAGGGTTTGAGACCCAGTACTTC
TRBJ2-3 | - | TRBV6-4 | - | CASSDPMSHTDTQYF | TGTGCCAGCAGTGACCCCATGTCCCACACAGATACGCAGTATTTT
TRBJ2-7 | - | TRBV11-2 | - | CASSFPRGGRTPREQYF | TGTGCCAGCAGCTTTCCGAGGGGGGGGAGGACCCCTAGGGAGCAGTACTTC
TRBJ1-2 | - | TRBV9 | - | CASSVNGLNYGYTF | TGTGCCAGCAGCGTTAACGGACTTAACTATGGCTACACCTTC
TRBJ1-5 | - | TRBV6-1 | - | CASSVFPADQPQHF | TGTGCCAGCAGTGTCTTCCCGGCGGATCAGCCCCAGCATTTT
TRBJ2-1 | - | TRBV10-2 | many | CASSFDNEQFF | TGCGCCAGCAGTTTCGACAATGAGCAGTTCTTC
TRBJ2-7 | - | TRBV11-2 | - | CASSRSYEQYF | TGTGCCAGCAGCCGGTCCTACGAGCAGTACTTC
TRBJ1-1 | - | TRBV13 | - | CASSLGANTEAFF | TGTGCCAGCAGCCTGGGCGCGAACACTGAAGCTTTCTTT
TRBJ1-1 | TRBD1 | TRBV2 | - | CASSGKTGTESFVAEAFF | TGTGCCAGCAGTGGAAAAACCGGGACAGAGAGTTTCGTCGCTGAAGCTTTCTTT
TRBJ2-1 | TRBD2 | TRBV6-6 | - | CASRAGGENNEQFF | TGTGCCAGCCGGGCGGGAGGGGAAAACAATGAGCAGTTCTTC
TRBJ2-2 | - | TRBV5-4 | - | CASSRGLSGGTGELFF | TGTGCCAGCAGCCGGGGCCTATCCGGGGGTACCGGGGAGCTGTTTTTT
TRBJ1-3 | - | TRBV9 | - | CASSPMETSGNTIYF | TGTGCCAGCAGCCCCATGGAGACCTCTGGAAACACCATATATTTT
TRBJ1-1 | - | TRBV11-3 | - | CASSLVGGTEAFF | TGTGCCAGCAGCTTAGTAGGGGGCACTGAAGCTTTCTTT
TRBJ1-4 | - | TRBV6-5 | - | CASSYTETEKLFF | TGTGCCAGCAGTTATACAGAAACTGAAAAACTGTTTTTT
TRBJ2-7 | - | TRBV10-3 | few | CAISDLGGGPYEQYF | TGTGCCATCAGTGATTTGGGGGGAGGCCCCTACGAGCAGTACTTC
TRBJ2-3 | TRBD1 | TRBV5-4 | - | CASSSGTGSDTQYF | TGTGCCAGCAGCTCCGGGACAGGGTCAGATACGCAGTATTTT
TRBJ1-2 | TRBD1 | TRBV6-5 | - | CASSRTEGAYGYTF | TGTGCCAGCAGTCGAACCGAGGGGGCGTATGGCTACACCTTC
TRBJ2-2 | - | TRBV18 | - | CASSPLFTTGELFF | TGTGCCAGCTCACCCCTCTTTACTACCGGGGAGCTGTTTTTT
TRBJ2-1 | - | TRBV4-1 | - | CASSQEEKRQGEQFF | TGCGCCAGCAGCCAAGAGGAAAAGCGTCAGGGTGAGCAGTTCTTC
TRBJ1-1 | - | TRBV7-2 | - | CASSLQPGSNTEAFF | TGTGCCAGCAGCTTACAGCCGGGATCGAACACTGAAGCTTTCTTT
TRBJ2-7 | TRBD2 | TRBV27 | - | CASTHRGGPAYEQYF | TGTGCCAGCACCCACCGGGGGGGCCCGGCCTACGAGCAGTACTTC
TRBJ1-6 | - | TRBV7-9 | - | CASSPARGFRLLDNSPLHF | TGTGCCAGCAGCCCAGCGAGGGGGTTTCGTTTGTTAGATAATTCACCCCTCCACTTT
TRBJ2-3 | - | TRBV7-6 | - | CASSLPLDTQYF | TGTGCCAGCAGTCTTCCCCTAGATACGCAGTATTTT
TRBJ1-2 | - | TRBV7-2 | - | CASSPGGVRGASHGYTF | TGTGCCAGCAGCCCCGGAGGGGTGCGGGGGGCAAGTCATGGCTACACCTTC
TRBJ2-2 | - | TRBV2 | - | CASSQGGSGELFF | TGTGCCAGCAGCCAGGGGGGATCGGGGGAGCTGTTTTTT
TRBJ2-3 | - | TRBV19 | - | CASSIGQGKRTDTQYF | TGTGCCAGTAGTATAGGGCAGGGGAAAAGAACAGATACGCAGTATTTT
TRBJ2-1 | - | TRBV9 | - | CASSVLGDSRYEQFF | TGTGCCAGCAGCGTACTAGGGGACTCCCGCTATGAGCAGTTCTTC
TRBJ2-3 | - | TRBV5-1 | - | CASSPSGPLADTQYF | TGCGCCAGCAGCCCAAGCGGGCCCCTGGCAGATACGCAGTATTTT
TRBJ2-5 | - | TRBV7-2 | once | CASSPEGGYQETQYF | TGTGCCAGCAGCCCGGAGGGGGGGTACCAAGAGACCCAGTACTTC
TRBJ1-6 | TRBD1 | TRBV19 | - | CASSPSAPGQYNSPLHF | TGTGCCAGTAGTCCCTCCGCACCGGGACAGTATAATTCACCCCTCCACTTT
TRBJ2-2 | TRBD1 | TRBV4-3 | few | CASSPGTENTGELFF | TGCGCCAGCAGCCCCGGGACAGAAAACACCGGGGAGCTGTTTTTT
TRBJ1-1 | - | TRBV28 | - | CASQGHQNTEAFF | TGTGCCAGCCAGGGACACCAGAACACTGAAGCTTTCTTT
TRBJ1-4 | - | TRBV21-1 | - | CASRDRGLNEKLFF | TGTGCCAGCAGGGACAGGGGGCTTAATGAAAAACTGTTTTTT
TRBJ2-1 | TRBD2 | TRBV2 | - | CASSDERGVNEQFF | TGTGCCAGCAGTGATGAGCGGGGGGTTAATGAGCAGTTCTTC
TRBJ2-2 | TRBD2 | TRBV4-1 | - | CASSQGGLAVTGELFF | TGCGCCAGCAGCCAAGGGGGACTAGCTGTCACCGGGGAGCTGTTTTTT
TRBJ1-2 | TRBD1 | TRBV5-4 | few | CASSSRGGGQGIGYTF | TGTGCCAGCAGCTCCCGAGGTGGGGGACAGGGTATTGGCTACACCTTC
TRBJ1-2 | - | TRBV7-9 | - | CATSGFGLILNYGYTF | TGTGCCACTTCCGGGTTTGGACTTATTTTAAACTATGGCTACACCTTC
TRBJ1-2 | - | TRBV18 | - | CASSSAGTRDGYTF | TGTGCCAGCTCGTCGGCCGGAACCCGGGATGGCTACACCTTC
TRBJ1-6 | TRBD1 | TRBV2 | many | CASKGTGDNSPLHF | TGTGCCAGCAAAGGGACAGGGGACAATTCACCCCTCCACTTT
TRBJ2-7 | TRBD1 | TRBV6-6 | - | CASSSGTVLLEQYF | TGTGCCAGCAGCTCCGGGACAGTCCTTTTGGAGCAGTACTTC
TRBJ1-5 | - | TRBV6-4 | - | CASRGGRGNQPQHF | TGTGCCAGCAGGGGAGGGCGGGGTAATCAGCCCCAGCATTTT